This T cell receptor beta chain was identified during a study of CD8+CD57+ T cells in acquired aplastic anemia. The overall study: An average of roughly 3 ug of DNA was obtained from sorted CD4+ and CD8+ cells. General study findings and limits: Patients and controls had in common twenty-nine CD8+ CDR3 sequences.

Sequencing involved patients with CD8+CD57+ cell expansion previously shown by flow cytometry. Each of the patients presented with severe acquired aplastic anemia. When blood sampling took place, the patients had received no therapy. V lost 6 bases to trimming and J lost 5 bases; unmatched junction nucleotides: 12. CDR3 length: 16 residues. Germline V CDR1 and CDR2: SNHLY, FYNNEI. The TCR beta profiling, which covered VDJ combination and CDR3 sequence, was carried out using genomic DNA as the template. A single record per CDR3 protein comes from TCRdb applying MiXCR to the reads. The table shows more than 150,000 distinct CDR3 sequences, with 45% to 60% occurring only once. Turning to this clonotype: The antigen remains unidentified.

The sequencing input was sorted CD4+, CD8+, or CD8+CD57+ T cells (not recorded which) from PBMCs. This receptor was obtained from a human donor with aplastic anemia. V is TRBV2 and J is TRBJ2-3; 9 nucleotides line up with TRBD2. The CDR3 bases are TGTGCCAGCAGGGCTACTAGCGGGTTTATTATAGATACGCAGTATTTT. Encoded protein: CASRATSGFIIDTQYF.